A selection of T cell receptor beta chains follows, all from one sample in a study of beta chain features in type 1 diabetes. TCRdb's table, derived via immunoSEQ multiplex PCR, lists solely in-frame clones and lacks some. The sample records about 290,000 clones, roughly 8% being singletons. Sequencing was performed on central memory CD4+ T cells from blood. The receptors were sampled from a woman under 30 in good health. The CDR3 runs from the conserved cysteine through the conserved F or W. The D gene is left open where the match is weak. Not every row has a clone size; where given, it reads once, few, many or a size class.

clone size,V gene,D gene,J gene,CDR3 protein,CDR3 DNA
few,TRBV11-2,TRBD2,TRBJ2-1,CASSSLAGASVREQFF,TGTGCCAGCAGCTCACTAGCGGGAGCTTCGGTACGTGAGCAGTTCTTC
many,TRBV14,TRBD1,TRBJ1-1,CASSQVIGQGATFF,TGTGCCAGCAGCCAAGTAATTGGACAGGGGGCGACTTTCTTT
few,TRBV6-5,TRBD1,TRBJ2-7,CASSSWDRLYEQYF,TGTGCCAGCAGTTCATGGGACAGACTCTACGAGCAGTACTTC
NA,TRBV4-1,NA,TRBJ2-4,CASSYIAGAKNIQYF,TGCGCCAGCAGCTATATCGCAGGGGCCAAAAACATTCAGTACTTC
many,TRBV11-2,TRBD2,TRBJ2-3,CASSPGGRSSTDTQYF,TGTGCCAGCAGCCCGGGGGGGAGATCCAGCACAGATACGCAGTATTTT
NA,TRBV19,TRBD1,TRBJ1-5,CASTKRQGDSVNQPQHF,TGTGCCAGTACCAAGAGACAGGGGGACAGCGTCAATCAGCCCCAGCATTTT
few,TRBV4-3,NA,TRBJ1-1,CASSQDLPNPRAFF,TGCGCCAGCAGCCAAGATCTACCCAACCCGAGAGCTTTCTTT
NA,TRBV25-1,NA,TRBJ2-5,CASSPTGLQETQYF,TGTGCCAGCAGCCCGACTGGGCTACAAGAGACCCAGTACTTC
NA,TRBV6-5,TRBD1,TRBJ1-1,CASRDRPFEAFF,TGTGCCAGCCGGGACAGACCCTTTGAAGCTTTCTTT
NA,TRBV7-9,NA,TRBJ2-5,CASSPGTPRETQYF,TGTGCCAGCAGCCCCGGGACCCCGCGGGAGACCCAGTACTTC
NA,TRBV5-1,NA,TRBJ1-1,CASLRAGVNTEAFF,TGTGCCAGCCTTCGGGCGGGGGTGAACACTGAAGCTTTCTTT
many,TRBV28,NA,TRBJ1-4,CASSFPSTNEKLFF,TGTGCCAGCAGTTTTCCCTCAACTAATGAAAAACTGTTTTTT
many,TRBV28,TRBD1,TRBJ2-2,CASGGTVTGELFF,TGTGCCAGCGGTGGGACAGTCACCGGGGAGCTGTTTTTT
few,TRBV6-5,TRBD2,TRBJ2-1,CASTLADYNEQFF,TGTGCCAGCACCCTAGCGGATTACAATGAGCAGTTCTTC
NA,TRBV27,NA,TRBJ2-3,CASSFFQTTDTQYF,TGTGCCAGCAGTTTTTTCCAGACCACAGATACGCAGTATTTT
few,TRBV4-2,TRBD2,TRBJ2-7,CASSRSGTTDYEQYF,TGTGCCAGCAGCCGGTCCGGGACTACGGACTACGAGCAGTACTTC
few,TRBV29-1,TRBD1,TRBJ2-2,CSAAGQGAPGELFF,TGCAGCGCTGCGGGACAGGGGGCGCCCGGGGAGCTGTTTTTT
NA,TRBV7-2,TRBD1,TRBJ1-4,CASSQNRGLDEKLFF,TGTGCCAGCAGCCAAAACAGGGGGCTTGATGAAAAACTGTTTTTT
few,TRBV10-3,NA,TRBJ2-7,CASSYSGSPTYEQYF,TGTGCCAGCAGTTACTCGGGAAGTCCAACCTACGAGCAGTACTTC
NA,TRBV25-1,NA,TRBJ1-1,CASSETVGGTEAFF,TGTGCCAGCAGTGAAACGGTGGGGGGTACTGAAGCTTTCTTT
few,TRBV13,TRBD2,TRBJ2-3,CASSFYSAGGTDTQYF,TGTGCCAGCAGCTTTTATTCAGCGGGGGGGACAGATACGCAGTATTTT
NA,TRBV7-3,NA,TRBJ2-3,CASSLLWGDTQYF,TGTGCCAGCAGCCTACTATGGGGGGATACGCAGTATTTT
NA,TRBV19,TRBD1,TRBJ2-2,CASRTGWTGELFF,TGTGCCAGTAGGACAGGGTGGACCGGGGAGCTGTTTTTT
NA,TRBV7-2,TRBD2,TRBJ2-7,CASSMTSGSYEQYF,TGTGCCAGCAGCATGACTAGCGGGAGTTACGAGCAGTACTTC
NA,TRBV5-1,NA,TRBJ2-3,CASSGGGLSSTDTQYF,TGCGCCAGCAGCGGTGGGGGGCTTTCTAGCACAGATACGCAGTATTTT
NA,TRBV11-3,TRBD1,TRBJ2-7,CASSLVSLGRDRVSYEQYF,TGTGCCAGCAGCTTAGTTTCCTTGGGCCGGGACAGGGTCTCCTACGAGCAGTACTTC
few,TRBV7-2,NA,TRBJ2-3,CASSTRPVAQYF,TGTGCCAGCAGCACCAGGCCGGTGGCGCAGTATTTT
NA,TRBV6-1,NA,TRBJ1-1,CASNTQGSEAFF,TGTGCCAGCAACACACAGGGTTCTGAAGCTTTCTTT
NA,TRBV7-6,TRBD1,TRBJ1-2,CASSLGTGGYGYTF,TGTGCCAGCAGCTTAGGGACAGGAGGTTATGGCTACACCTTC
few,TRBV14,NA,TRBJ1-2,CASSQVPSANYGYTF,TGTGCCAGCAGCCAGGTCCCGAGCGCCAACTATGGCTACACCTTC
few,TRBV2,NA,TRBJ2-7,CASSKGPGMEQYF,TGTGCCAGCAGTAAGGGCCCGGGTATGGAGCAGTACTTC
few,TRBV5-1,TRBD1,TRBJ1-2,CASSLYTGGGYTF,TGCGCCAGCAGCTTGTACACAGGGGGAGGATACACCTTC
many,TRBV7-2,NA,TRBJ2-2,CASSPLGTGELFF,TGTGCCAGCAGCCCCTTGGGCACCGGGGAGCTGTTTTTT
NA,TRBV9,NA,TRBJ2-1,CASSVGGVYNEQFF,TGTGCCAGCAGCGTGGGGGGAGTATACAATGAGCAGTTCTTC
many,TRBV5-4,TRBD2,TRBJ2-5,CASSAPLAGKETQYF,TGTGCCAGCAGCGCGCCACTAGCGGGGAAAGAGACCCAGTACTTC
NA,TRBV7-9,NA,TRBJ1-1,CASSFLGGDLTEAFF,TGTGCCAGCAGCTTTTTAGGGGGGGACTTGACTGAAGCTTTCTTT
few,TRBV27,NA,TRBJ2-1,CASSLSKGIGGPFF,TGTGCCAGCAGTTTATCGAAAGGGATCGGCGGTCCGTTCTTC
NA,TRBV11-2,NA,TRBJ1-6,CASSLSDGNSPLHF,TGTGCCAGCAGCTTATCTGACGGAAATTCACCCCTCCACTTT
NA,TRBV7-9,TRBD1,TRBJ2-1,CASSQEQGQSSYNEQFF,TGTGCCAGCAGCCAGGAGCAGGGACAGAGCTCCTACAATGAGCAGTTCTTC
NA,TRBV6-5,NA,TRBJ2-1,CASSYSARNEQFF,TGTGCCAGCAGTTACTCTGCCAGGAATGAGCAGTTCTTC
many,TRBV7-2,NA,TRBJ2-7,CASSSGTGLTEQYF,TGTGCCAGCAGCTCCGGGACCGGGCTCACCGAGCAGTACTTC
few,TRBV9,NA,TRBJ1-1,CASSVDPGGTEAFF,TGTGCCAGCAGCGTAGACCCAGGAGGAACTGAAGCTTTCTTT
NA,TRBV7-6,NA,TRBJ2-2,CASSLTRTGELFF,TGTGCCAGCAGCTTAACCCGCACCGGGGAGCTGTTTTTT
few,TRBV29-1,NA,TRBJ1-4,CSVVDGNEKLFF,TGCAGCGTTGTGGACGGTAATGAAAAACTGTTTTTT